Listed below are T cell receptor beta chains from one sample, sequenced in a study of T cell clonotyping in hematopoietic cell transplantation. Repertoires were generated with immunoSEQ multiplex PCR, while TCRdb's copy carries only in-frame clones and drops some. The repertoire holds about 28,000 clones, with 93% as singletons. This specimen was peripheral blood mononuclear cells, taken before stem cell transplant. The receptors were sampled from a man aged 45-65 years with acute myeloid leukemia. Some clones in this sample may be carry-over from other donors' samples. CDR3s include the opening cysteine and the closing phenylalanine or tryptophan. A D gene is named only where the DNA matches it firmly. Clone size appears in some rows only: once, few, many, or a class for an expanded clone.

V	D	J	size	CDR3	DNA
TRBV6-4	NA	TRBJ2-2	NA	CASSPSGGDTGELFF	TGTGCCAGCAGTCCCAGCGGAGGGGACACCGGGGAGCTGTTTTTT
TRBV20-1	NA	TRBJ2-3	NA	CSALGADTQYF	TGCAGTGCTCTGGGGGCAGATACGCAGTATTTT
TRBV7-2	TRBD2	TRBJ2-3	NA	CASSSSGSVDTQYF	TGTGCCAGCAGCTCTAGCGGGAGTGTAGATACGCAGTATTTT
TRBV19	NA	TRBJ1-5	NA	CASSTLLPRSAGNQPQHF	TGTGCCAGTAGTACCCTGCTACCGCGGTCGGCGGGCAATCAGCCCCAGCATTTT
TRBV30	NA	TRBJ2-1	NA	CAWSVLGLYNEQFF	TGTGCCTGGAGTGTACTCGGACTTTACAATGAGCAGTTCTTC
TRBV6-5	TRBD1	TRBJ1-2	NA	CASSRDSYRYTF	TGTGCCAGCAGCCGGGACAGTTATCGGTACACCTTC
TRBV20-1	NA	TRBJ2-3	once	CSATVDTQYF	TGCAGTGCTACCGTAGATACGCAGTATTTT
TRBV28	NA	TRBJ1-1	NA	CASSFPTPARTEAFF	TGTGCCAGCAGTTTTCCGACACCAGCGCGCACTGAAGCTTTCTTT
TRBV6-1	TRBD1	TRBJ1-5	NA	CASSEYRKGGAGNQPQHF	TGTGCCAGCAGTGAATATCGGAAAGGGGGCGCGGGCAATCAGCCCCAGCATTTT
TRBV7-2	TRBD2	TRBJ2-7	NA	CASSSRTSGHYEQYF	TGTGCCAGCAGCTCTCGGACTAGCGGACACTACGAGCAGTACTTC
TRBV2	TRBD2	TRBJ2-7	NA	CASSGTSGGYYEQYF	TGTGCCAGCAGTGGGACTAGCGGGGGTTACTACGAGCAGTACTTC
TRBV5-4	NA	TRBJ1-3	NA	CASSLEGFAGNTIYF	TGTGCCAGCAGCTTGGAGGGATTTGCTGGAAACACCATATATTTT
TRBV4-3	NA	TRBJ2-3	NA	CASSQETGLSTDTQYF	TGCGCCAGCAGCCAAGAAACGGGCTTAAGCACAGATACGCAGTATTTT
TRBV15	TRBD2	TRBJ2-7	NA	CATSRDKAGAWEQYF	TGTGCCACCAGCAGAGATAAAGCGGGAGCATGGGAGCAGTACTTC
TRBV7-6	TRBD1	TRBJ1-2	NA	CASSQGGFNYGYTF	TGTGCCAGCAGCCAAGGGGGCTTTAACTATGGCTACACCTTC
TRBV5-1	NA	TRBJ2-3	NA	CASSLTGSDTQYF	TGCGCCAGCAGCTTAACAGGGTCGGATACGCAGTATTTT
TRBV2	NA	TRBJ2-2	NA	CASRFNRDAGELFF	TGTGCCAGCAGATTTAACAGGGATGCCGGGGAGCTGTTTTTT
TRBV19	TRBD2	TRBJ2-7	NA	CANPTSGLGPYEQYF	TGTGCCAACCCTACTAGCGGGCTAGGACCTTACGAGCAGTACTTC
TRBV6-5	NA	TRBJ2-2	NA	CASRGETGELFF	TGTGCCAGCAGGGGGGAAACCGGGGAGCTGTTTTTT
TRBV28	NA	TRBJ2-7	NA	CASSLSGGGYEQYF	TGTGCCAGCAGTTTATCGGGGGGCGGCTACGAGCAGTACTTC
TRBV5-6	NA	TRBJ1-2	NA	CASSLGGGGNYGYTF	TGTGCCAGCAGCTTGGGGGGGGGTGGCAACTATGGCTACACCTTC
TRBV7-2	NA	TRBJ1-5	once	CASSLQSFSNQPQHF	TGTGCCAGCAGCTTACAAAGTTTTAGCAATCAGCCCCAGCATTTT
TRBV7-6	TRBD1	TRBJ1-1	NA	CASSSTGSTEAFF	TGTGCCAGCAGCTCGACAGGGAGCACTGAAGCTTTCTTT
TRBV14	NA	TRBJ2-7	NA	CASSRDRTYEQYF	TGTGCCAGCAGCCGTGACAGGACCTACGAGCAGTACTTC
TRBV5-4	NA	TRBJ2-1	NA	CASSSVLRGGSSSYNEQFF	TGTGCCAGCAGCTCCGTTCTTAGGGGGGGGTCAAGCTCCTACAATGAGCAGTTCTTC
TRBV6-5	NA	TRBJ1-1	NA	CASTSRVGTEAFF	TGTGCCAGCACCTCTAGGGTGGGCACTGAAGCTTTCTTT